Sequencing of this T cell receptor (beta chain) was carried out in a study of early T cells in non-severe SARS-CoV-2 infection. From germline, CDR1 is SGHNT and CDR2 YYREEE (reference sequence). V was shortened by 4 bases and J by 1 base, with 11 bases between the two germline ends. The CDR3 is made up of 14 amino acids. This clonotype was counted at least ten times. MiXCR, applied by TCRdb to the 5' RACE reads, yields one record per CDR3 protein. The profile shows approximately 71,000 distinct CDR3 sequences, roughly 12% of them singletons. The material sequenced was whole blood. The chain joins TRBV5-4 to TRBJ2-5; D may be TRBD2 (6 bases). This sequence originates from an adult who was a healthcare worker with PCR-confirmed SARS-CoV-2 infection or an uninfected control (not recorded which). The CDR3 DNA reads TGTGCCAGCAGCACGGGGACTTTCCAAGAGACCCAGTACTTC. As protein: CASSTGTFQETQYF.